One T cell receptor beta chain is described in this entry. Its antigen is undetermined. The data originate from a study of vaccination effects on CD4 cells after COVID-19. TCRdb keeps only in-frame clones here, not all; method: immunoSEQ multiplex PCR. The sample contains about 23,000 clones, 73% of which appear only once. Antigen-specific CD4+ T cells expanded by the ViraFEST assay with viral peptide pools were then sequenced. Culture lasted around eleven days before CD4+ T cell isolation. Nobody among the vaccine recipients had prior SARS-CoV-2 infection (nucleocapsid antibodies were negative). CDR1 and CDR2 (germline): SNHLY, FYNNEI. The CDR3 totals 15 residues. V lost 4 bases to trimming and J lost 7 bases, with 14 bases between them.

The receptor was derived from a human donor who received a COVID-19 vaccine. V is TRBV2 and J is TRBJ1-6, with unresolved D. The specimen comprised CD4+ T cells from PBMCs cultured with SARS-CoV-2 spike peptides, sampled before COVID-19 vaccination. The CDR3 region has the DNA TGTGCCAGCAGTGTCCGGGCCTCAAGCAATTCACCCCTCCACTTT. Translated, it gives CASSVRASSNSPLHF.